Sequencing of this T cell receptor (beta chain) was carried out in a study of cytomegalovirus exposure and HLA in healthy donors. Notes on the study in general: Highly shared sequence variants in one cluster were likely a sequencing artifact. A prior analysis recorded that most TCR beta V segments were productive about 90% or about 30% of the time.

A few counts support this clone. Its antigen remains unidentified. PCR employed 60 Vbeta and 13 Jbeta primers. Repertoires were generated with immunoSEQ multiplex PCR, while TCRdb's copy carries only in-frame clones and drops some. Of over 200,000 clones listed, over 65% were seen once; the top ten hold 1% to 1.5%. The V and J ends lost 5 bases and 4 bases, in that order; junction bases with no gene match: 8. The CDR3 covers 14 residues. CDR1 and CDR2 from the germline V gene are SGHTA and FQGNSA. The sequenced sample was PBMCs. The clonotype was recovered from a human donor in good health. The chain couples TRBV7-2 to TRBJ2-7; TRBD1 agrees at 7 bases. CDR3 sequence: CASSLSRDRYEQYF. DNA of the CDR3: TGTGCCAGCAGCCTTTCCCGGGACAGATACGAGCAGTACTTC.